This T cell receptor beta chain was sequenced in a study of CD8+CD57+ T cells in acquired aplastic anemia. Both TCR beta VDJ combination and CDR3 sequence profiling were carried out. Genomic DNA was the template for this profiling. TCRdb reanalysed the reads using MiXCR and keeps one entry per CDR3 protein. The data contain around 79,000 distinct CDR3 sequences, under 80% of them singletons. CDR3 length equals 14 residues. The ends were cut back, 5 bases at V and 1 base at J, with 9 bases in the middle. In germline, CDR1 is LNHDA, CDR2 SQIVND (reference sequence). Sequencing was done on patients that had shown CD8+CD57+ cell expansion by flow cytometry.

Sequences were obtained from sorted CD4+, CD8+, or CD8+CD57+ T cells (not recorded which) from PBMCs. The chain has TRBV19 and TRBJ1-5; possibly TRBD1 for D (5 bases). This clonotype was obtained from a human donor with aplastic anemia. CDR3 sequence (DNA): TGTGCCAGTAGTTTCCAGGGAAGCAATCAGCCCCAGCATTTT. As protein: CASSFQGSNQPQHF. The variable domain in full, with the rest retrieved from reference TRBV19 and TRBJ1-5, is DGGITQSPKYLFRKEGQNVTLSCEQNLNHDAMYWYRQDPGQGLRLIYYSQIVNDFQKGDIAEGYSVSREKKESFPLTVTSAQKNPTAFYLCASSFQGSNQPQHFGDGTRLSIL.